One sample yielded the 16 T cell receptor beta chains listed below, sequenced in a study of blood T cell repertoires in COVID-19. Generated by immunoSEQ multiplex PCR, the TCRdb table keeps only in-frame clones and is missing some. The sample has some 200,000 clones, roughly 79% seen once. Sample: peripheral blood. These TCRs come from a woman of 80 years or more with COVID-19, enrolled during active disease.

The gene calls are TRBV30 and TRBJ2-2; D is uncertain. V lost 1 base and J 4 bases, leaving 10 bases between the germline ends. The germline V gene encodes CDR1 GTSNPN and CDR2 SVGIG (reference sequence). The CDR3 is made up of 14 amino acids. The CDR3 spells CAWSAGLSTGELFF. Written as DNA, the CDR3 is TGTGCCTGGAGTGCAGGCTTGAGCACCGGGGAGCTGTTTTTT.

V and J are TRBV19 and TRBJ1-2, with 7 bases identical to TRBD1. With V trimmed by 3 bases and J by 0 bases, 7 bases remained unmatched. The CDR3 consists of 16 residues. The germline CDR1 and CDR2 sequences are LNHDA and SQIVND (reference sequence). The CDR3 nucleotides read TGTGCCAGTAGTATCCGACAGGGCTACGCTAACTATGGCTACACCTTC. It translates to CASSIRQGYANYGYTF.

V is TRBV28 and J is TRBJ1-1; D remains ambiguous. The length of the CDR3 is 14 residues. Deletions cut 3 bases from V and 1 base from J, with 9 bases between. The V gene's germline CDR1 is MDHEN and CDR2 SYDVKM. CDR3 sequence: CASSFRLRNTEAFF. CDR3 sequence (DNA): TGTGCCAGCAGTTTCCGACTTAGGAACACTGAAGCTTTCTTT.

This chain uses TRBV6-2 or TRBV6-3 with TRBJ1-2, with 8 bases aligning to TRBD1. Unmatched junction bases numbered 13, after V lost 5 bases and J lost 8 bases. Germline assignment: CDR1 MNHEY and CDR2 SVGEGT. The length of the CDR3 is 15 residues. The CDR3 nucleotides read TGTGCCAGCAGTCAAACACAGGGGGATGGCGGAGGCTACACCTTC. Encoded protein: CASSQTQGDGGGYTF.

Written as DNA, the CDR3 is TGTGCCAGCAGCCCTGGGCCCTTCAGCTCCTACGAGCAGTACTTC. It encodes CASSPGPFSSYEQYF. V and J are TRBV11-3 and TRBJ2-7; D ambiguous. The CDR3 length is 15 residues. V lost 5 bases, J lost 0 bases, and 14 bases lay in between. Germline assignment: CDR1 SGHNT and CDR2 YENEEA.

The genes are TRBV6-6 and TRBJ2-7; D possibly corresponds to TRBD1 (5 bases). Germline lookup yields CDR1 MNHNY and CDR2 SVGAGI (reference sequence). CDR3 length: 14 residues. V lost 2 bases to trimming and J lost 4 bases, with 12 bases between them. The CDR3 protein is CASSYDSRQYEQYF. Written as DNA, the CDR3 is TGTGCCAGCAGTTACGACAGTCGACAGTACGAGCAGTACTTC.

This chain connects TRBV30 to TRBJ1-1, with 12 bases lining up with TRBD1. Per germline, CDR1 GTSNPN and CDR2 SVGIG (reference sequence). Trimming took 1 base from V and 6 from J; bases not matched to a gene: 3. The CDR3 totals 14 residues. CDR3 sequence (DNA): TGTGCCTGGAGTGGGGGACAGGGGGCTTCTGAAGCTTTCTTT. This gives the protein CAWSGGQGASEAFF.

The V and J genes are TRBV19 and TRBJ2-3; D may be TRBD1 (6 bases). Germline CDR1 is LNHDA and CDR2 is SQIVND (reference sequence). This CDR3 is built from 16 residues. V was cut by 5 bases and J by 2 bases, with 17 bases left in between. CDR3 residues: CASSPRRDTSTDTQYF. The CDR3 DNA sequence: TGTGCCAGTAGTCCTCGCCGGGACACCTCCACAGATACGCAGTATTTT.

The J gene is TRBJ1-2, the V gene TRBV5-4, with TRBD1 matching 12 bases. Germline lookup yields CDR1 SGHNT and CDR2 YYREEE (reference sequence). This CDR3 comprises 16 residues. V lost 2 bases and J lost 7; bases outside the gene matches: 9. Here the CDR3 reads CASSLGRGTGGFGYTF. CDR3 nucleotide sequence: TGTGCCAGCAGCTTAGGACGTGGGACAGGGGGCTTTGGCTACACCTTC.

The chain has TRBV3-1 (or the pseudogene TRBV3-2) and TRBJ1-6; D may be TRBD1 (5 bases). The germline gives CDR1 LGHDT, CDR2 YNNKEL (reference sequence). This CDR3 comprises 16 residues. V was clipped by 1 base and J by 6 bases, with 13 bases between them. CDR3 loop: CASSQGWARVNSPLHF. Here the CDR3 DNA reads TGTGCCAGCAGCCAAGGTTGGGCCAGGGTTAATTCACCCCTCCACTTT.

The CDR3: CASRTAHSYEQYF. The CDR3 region has the DNA TGTGCCAGCAGGACAGCCCACTCCTACGAGCAGTACTTC. The chain links TRBV2 to TRBJ2-7; possibly TRBD1 for D (5 bases). CDR3 size: 13 residues. Germline V gene lookup returns CDR1 SNHLY and CDR2 FYNNEI. V dropped 6 bases and J dropped 0 bases, with 9 bases sitting between them.

This chain uses TRBV7-9 with TRBJ2-2; 9 positions match TRBD1. V was clipped by 0 bases and J by 6 bases; unmatched bases: 8. CDR3 length: 17 residues. Germline CDR1 is SEHNR and CDR2 is FQNEAQ (reference sequence). The CDR3, as DNA: TGTGCCAGCAGCTTAGCAAAGGGGACAGGGCTCCCCGGGGAGCTGTTTTTT. It encodes CASSLAKGTGLPGELFF.

The chain recombines TRBV6-6 with TRBJ2-5; tentatively, D is TRBD2 (5 bases). This CDR3 has 12 amino acids. CDR1 and CDR2 (germline): MNHNY, SVGAGI (reference sequence). V lost 2 bases and J 9 bases, leaving 10 bases between the germline ends. CDR3 sequence (DNA): TGTGCCAGCAGTTACCCCGAGGGCCCCCAGTACTTC. This gives the protein CASSYPEGPQYF.

V is TRBV18 and J is TRBJ1-5; maybe TRBD1 (6 bases). The V end was cut by 2 bases, the J end by 0 bases, with 11 bases between. Germline V gene data show CDR1 as KGHSH and CDR2 as LQKENI. The CDR3 length is 16 residues. CDR3 region: CASSPGGPFSNQPQHF. The CDR3 bases are TGTGCCAGCTCACCAGGGGGCCCCTTTAGCAATCAGCCCCAGCATTTT.

The genes are TRBV19 and TRBJ2-7; 10 bases match TRBD2. Germline trimming cut 5 bases from V and 6 bases from J; bases unmatched to any gene: 10. Germline V gene sequence: CDR1 LNHDA, CDR2 SQIVND (reference sequence). This CDR3 is built from 15 residues. CDR3 coding DNA: TGTGCCAGTAGTCCTTGGCTAGCGGGAGACTCCGAGCAGTACTTC. It is translated as CASSPWLAGDSEQYF.

Only one count was recorded for this clone. The CDR3 DNA sequence: TGTGCCAGCAGTTTCCCCTTGGGGCGGGAGGGCCCCAAAACAGATACGCAGTATTTT. This sequence encodes CASSFPLGREGPKTDTQYF. The genes are TRBV28 and TRBJ2-3; 9 bases align to TRBD2. CDR3 length equals 19 residues. Trimming took 3 bases from V and 3 from J; bases not matched to a gene: 16. Germline CDR1 MDHEN, CDR2 SYDVKM.